The next 26 T cell receptor beta chains were all read from a single sample in a study of blood T cell repertoires in COVID-19. Clones were sequenced by immunoSEQ multiplex PCR, and TCRdb holds only the in-frame ones, with some missing. The sample lists more than 65,000 clones; approximately 89% were seen once. The specimen sequenced was peripheral blood. These receptors all stem from a human donor in a cohort sampled during active COVID-19.

This clone was seen more than once but under ten times. This CDR3 is CASSFLNRDRGSGANVLTF. The DNA of the CDR3 is TGTGCCAGCAGCTTTCTAAACCGGGACAGGGGCTCTGGGGCCAACGTCCTGACTTTC. The V gene is TRBV11-2, the J gene TRBJ2-6; 10 positions agree with TRBD1. The CDR3 consists of 19 residues. Trimming removed 3 bases from V and 0 bases from J; junction bases left unmatched: 8. The germline V gene encodes CDR1 SGHAT and CDR2 FQNNGV. Complete variable domain (other parts from reference TRBV11-2 and TRBJ2-6): EAGVAQSPRYKIIEKRQSVAFWCNPISGHATLYWYQQILGQGPKLLIQFQNNGVVDDSQLPKDRFSAERLKGVDSTLKIQPAKLEDSAVYLCASSFLNRDRGSGANVLTFGAGSRLTVL.

The chain employs TRBV27 and TRBJ2-7; TRBD2 matches at 12 bases. V lost 4 bases, J lost 3 bases, and 10 bases stayed unmatched. This CDR3 has 17 amino acids. Germline assignment: CDR1 MNHEY and CDR2 SMNVEV (reference sequence). As DNA, the CDR3 is TGTGCCAGCAGTTCCCCCGTGACTAGCGGGGGCCTCTACGAGCAGTACTTC. It encodes CASSSPVTSGGLYEQYF.

V gene TRBV6-6 combines with J gene TRBJ2-7, with 8 bases that match TRBD1. There are 16 residues in the CDR3. The germline V gene encodes CDR1 MNHNY and CDR2 SVGAGI (reference sequence). J lost 7 bases, V lost 2 bases, and 13 bases had no gene match. The CDR3 nucleotides read TGTGCCAGCAGTTACCAACCGGGGCAGGGGGCGCTTGAGCAGTACTTC. Its protein is CASSYQPGQGALEQYF.

This clone was detected a few times. The chain combines TRBV5-4 with TRBJ1-1; 8 bases agree with TRBD1. Losses at the gene ends were 5 bases for V and 4 bases for J; bases not matched to a gene: 4. This CDR3 has 13 amino acids. Germline CDR1 and CDR2: SGHNT and YYREEE (reference sequence). The CDR3 nucleotides are TGTGCCAGCAGTGGACAGGGAAGCACTGAAGCTTTCTTT. The encoded protein is CASSGQGSTEAFF.

In nucleotides, the CDR3 is TGTGCCAGCAGGCCGGGGGACGGGGACACTGAAGCTTTCTTT. The encoded protein is CASRPGDGDTEAFF. V usage is TRBV2 and J usage is TRBJ1-1, with D possibly being TRBD1 (5 bases). V lost 6 bases to trimming and J lost 3 bases, with 14 bases between them. The CDR3 totals 14 residues. Per germline, CDR1 SNHLY and CDR2 FYNNEI.

The chain links TRBV5-6 to TRBJ2-7, with 9 bases that match TRBD1. J gave up 6 bases and V 4 bases, and 8 bases lay outside the gene matches. This CDR3 region has 14 residues. Germline lookup yields CDR1 SGHDT and CDR2 YYEEEE. The CDR3 DNA follows: TGTGCCAGCAGCCCGCCGGACAGGGGTGGCGAGCAGTACTTC. It yields the protein CASSPPDRGGEQYF.

V gene TRBV9 combines with J gene TRBJ2-6; tentative D call: TRBD1 (5 bases). Per the germline V gene, CDR1 is SGDLS and CDR2 is YYNGEE. CDR3 length: 16 residues. V lost 4 bases, J lost 1 base, and 12 bases lay in between. The CDR3 region is CASSSLKGSGANVLTF. CDR3 bases: TGTGCCAGCAGCTCCCTTAAGGGGTCTGGGGCCAACGTCCTGACTTTC.

The sample holds a few counts of this clone. This chain uses TRBV5-1 with TRBJ2-1, with D maybe TRBD2 (5 bases). Per the germline V gene, CDR1 is SGHRS and CDR2 is YFSETQ. This CDR3 comprises 15 residues. V lost 4 bases and J 2 bases, leaving 13 bases between the germline ends. The CDR3 spells CASSVDFQAYNEQFF. For the CDR3, the DNA is TGCGCCAGCAGCGTGGACTTCCAGGCCTACAATGAGCAGTTCTTC.

This chain connects TRBV29-1 to TRBJ1-1, with D possibly being TRBD1 (5 bases). The germline V gene has CDR1 SQVTM and CDR2 ANQGSEA. Trimming took off 4 bases at V and 3 bases at J, with 15 bases between the two ends. The CDR3 is 14 residues long. CDR3 sequence reads: CSVARAGLHTEAFF. The DNA of the CDR3 is TGCAGCGTTGCCAGGGCAGGTTTGCACACTGAAGCTTTCTTT.

This chain connects TRBV11-2 to TRBJ2-7; TRBD2 might be the D (5 bases). Trimming removed 5 bases at V and 1 base at J, with 18 bases between. Germline V gene data show CDR1 as SGHAT and CDR2 as FQNNGV. CDR3 length: 16 residues. The CDR3 spells CASSPSRASTSYEQYF. In DNA form, the CDR3 reads TGTGCCAGCAGCCCTAGTAGGGCTAGCACTTCCTACGAGCAGTACTTC.

This chain joins TRBV11-2 and TRBJ1-3, with a possible D match to TRBD1 (5 bases). This CDR3 is 16 amino acids long. With 5 bases removed from V and 0 bases from J, the gap between germline ends came to 14 bases. Per the germline V gene, CDR1 is SGHAT and CDR2 is FQNNGV. This CDR3 is CASSTSWGVSGNTIYF. The CDR3 DNA sequence: TGTGCCAGCAGCACCTCCTGGGGGGTCTCTGGAAACACCATATATTTT.

The chain carries TRBV2 and TRBJ2-7; the D gene is possibly TRBD1 (5 bases). The V end was cut by 3 bases, the J end by 2 bases, with 5 bases between. This CDR3 contains 12 residues. Germline V CDR1 and CDR2: SNHLY, FYNNEI. The CDR3 loop reads CASSDRAYEQYF. CDR3 nucleotide sequence: TGTGCCAGCAGTGACAGGGCCTACGAGCAGTACTTC.

The chain joins TRBV15 to TRBJ2-7; tentatively, D is TRBD1 (6 bases). V lost 2 bases to trimming and J lost 6 bases, with 14 bases between them. The CDR3 runs to 14 residues. The V gene's germline CDR1 is LNHNV and CDR2 YYDKDF (reference sequence). The chain's CDR3 is CATSRQSTGSEQYF. Here the CDR3 DNA reads TGTGCCACCAGCAGACAGTCTACAGGGAGCGAGCAGTACTTC.

In DNA form, the CDR3 reads TGTGCCAGCAGCTTGGGAATTGCGGGTTGGGTGAACACTGAAGCTTTCTTT. Translating gives CASSLGIAGWVNTEAFF. This chain uses TRBV5-4 with TRBJ1-1; D gene unclear. The ends were cut back, 0 bases at V and 0 bases at J, with 15 bases in the middle. The CDR3 spans 17 residues. Germline loops: CDR1 SGHNT, CDR2 YYREEE (reference sequence).

The rearrangement joins TRBV27 to TRBJ2-7; weak D call: TRBD2 (6 bases). This CDR3 is 14 amino acids long. In germline, CDR1 is MNHEY, CDR2 SMNVEV (reference sequence). V was shortened by 6 bases and J by 1 base, with 13 bases between the two germline ends. CDR3 bases: TGTGCCAGCAGCGACCGGGCGGGATCCTACGAGCAGTACTTC. Encoded protein: CASSDRAGSYEQYF.

The chain couples TRBV29-1 to TRBJ1-2; D not certain. Trimming left V 8 bases short and J 8 bases short, with 21 bases between. Germline V CDR1 and CDR2: SQVTM, ANQGSEA. The CDR3 spans 13 residues. CDR3 coding DNA: TGCAGCTCCCGAGGCGGGGAGGAAAAAGGCTACACCTTC. Its protein is CSSRGGEEKGYTF.

The chain employs TRBV6-6 and TRBJ1-5; D is undetermined. Germline CDR1 and CDR2: MNHNY and SVGAGI (reference sequence). The CDR3 has 12 amino acids. V was cut by 5 bases and J by 6 bases, with 8 bases left in between. CDR3 nucleotides: TGTGCCAGCAGTGCCGGGAGTCAGCCCCAGCATTTT. This gives the protein CASSAGSQPQHF.

This clone was detected only once. V gene TRBV11-2 combines with J gene TRBJ1-1; D call uncertain. CDR1 and CDR2 from the germline V gene are SGHAT and FQNNGV. CDR3 length: 13 amino acids. Trimming took 5 bases from V and 8 from J, leaving 15 bases between them. The CDR3: CASSAPTRPEAFF. The CDR3 DNA follows: TGTGCCAGCAGCGCTCCGACACGGCCGGAAGCTTTCTTT.

The V and J genes are TRBV2 and TRBJ2-3; 10 bases agree with TRBD1. The CDR3 is 15 amino acids. Looked up from germline, CDR1 is SNHLY and CDR2 is FYNNEI. V dropped 7 bases and J dropped 2; count of bases not matched to a gene: 6. This chain's CDR3 is CASTDGQGDTDTQYF. The CDR3 DNA reads as TGTGCCAGCACCGATGGACAGGGGGACACAGATACGCAGTATTTT.

The chain is built from TRBV6-5 and TRBJ2-7; 7 bases align to TRBD1. V was pared by 6 bases and J by 1 base, with 6 bases of the junction left unmatched. CDR1 and CDR2 from the germline V gene are MNHEY and SVGAGI. This CDR3 comprises 14 residues. The CDR3 DNA sequence: TGTGCCAGCAGACACCGGGACAGTTCCTACGAGCAGTACTTC. The encoded protein is CASRHRDSSYEQYF.

The chain combines TRBV5-1 with TRBJ2-7; 9 bases are a match to TRBD1. There are 16 residues in the CDR3. Trimming removed 4 bases from V and 2 bases from J; junction bases left unmatched: 10. CDR1 SGHRS and CDR2 YFSETQ come from the germline V gene. The CDR3 DNA reads TGCGCCAGCAGCCGACGCGAGGGACAGGGCCCCTACGAGCAGTACTTC. It specifies CASSRREGQGPYEQYF.

This chain connects TRBV4-1 to TRBJ2-7; 11 bases are shared with TRBD2. The CDR3 has 16 residues. CDR1 and CDR2 (germline): MGHRA, YSYEKL. The trim removed 1 base at V and 0 bases at J, leaving 2 bases unmatched. The CDR3 region is CASSQGLAGLSYEQYF. The DNA for the CDR3 is TGCGCCAGCAGCCAAGGACTAGCGGGACTCTCCTACGAGCAGTACTTC.

The chain joins TRBV18 to TRBJ2-7; weak D call: TRBD2 (6 bases). Trimming removed 3 bases at V and 9 bases at J, with 12 bases between. Germline CDR1 reads KGHSH; CDR2 reads LQKENI. The CDR3 is 12 amino acids. For the CDR3, the DNA is TGTGCCAGCTCACCGGGGATCGGGGGGCAGTACTTC. This gives the protein CASSPGIGGQYF. Using reference TRBV18 and TRBJ2-7 for the parts outside the CDR3, the full variable domain is NAGVMQNPRHLVRRRGQEARLRCSPMKGHSHVYWYRQLPEEGLKFMVYLQKENIIDESGMPKERFSAEFPKEGPSILRIQQVVRGDSAAYFCASSPGIGGQYFGPGTRLTVT.

This rearrangement joins TRBV27 to TRBJ1-5; a weak D match, TRBD1 (6 bases). Germline V lookup: CDR1 MNHEY, CDR2 SMNVEV (reference sequence). This CDR3 is built from 13 residues. Trimming stripped 6 bases from V and 4 bases from J, with 10 bases between. CDR3 in amino acids: CASSGQLNQPQHF. The CDR3 DNA follows: TGTGCCAGCAGCGGACAGTTGAATCAGCCCCAGCATTTT.

The chain recombines TRBV6-6 with TRBJ1-2; D is undetermined. Trimming took 9 bases from V and 6 from J, leaving 11 bases between them. Germline CDR1 and CDR2: MNHNY and SVGAGI (reference sequence). This CDR3 has 11 amino acids. The CDR3 spells CASSPLDGYTF. The CDR3 DNA follows: TGTGCCAGTTCACCTTTAGATGGCTACACCTTC.

Notes on this clone: Other DNA sequences in this specimen translate into the identical CDR3. The J gene is TRBJ1-1, the V gene TRBV19, with TRBD1 matching 7 bases. V shed 4 bases, J shed 3 bases, and the junction held 2 bases outside the gene matches. The CDR3 length is 13 residues. Germline V gene sequence: CDR1 LNHDA, CDR2 SQIVND (reference sequence). The CDR3 sequence is CASSTTGDTEAFF. The CDR3 coding sequence is TGTGCCAGTAGTACCACAGGGGACACTGAAGCTTTCTTT.